Following are 9 T cell receptor beta chains from one sample sequenced in a study of T cells in Graves' hyperthyroidism and ophthalmopathy. Researchers took RNA transcripts and amplified the TCR beta CDR3 regions from them. In the first-round RT-PCR of the TCR CDR3, the HTBI primer set was used. TCRdb passed the multiplex PCR reads through MiXCR, listing each CDR3 protein once. The table includes more than 550,000 distinct CDR3 sequences, roughly 45% detected once. Sequenced: peripheral blood or thyroid tissue (not recorded which). These receptor sequences come from an adult man with Graves' disease, either hyperthyroidism or ophthalmopathy (not recorded which).

The V and J genes are TRBV19 and TRBJ2-7; D is possibly TRBD1 (6 bases). Germline values: CDR1 LNHDA, CDR2 SQIVND (reference sequence). CDR3 length: 12 residues. The V gene lost 6 bases and the J gene lost 7 bases, with 13 bases spanning the gap. CDR3 DNA sequence: TGTGCCAGTAGGGACAGAACCGGGGAGCAGTACTTC. This sequence encodes CASRDRTGEQYF.

The chain combines TRBV4-1 with TRBJ2-5; weak D call: TRBD1 (5 bases). Germline V CDR1 and CDR2: MGHRA, YSYEKL. The CDR3 loop spans 14 amino acids. V shed 2 bases and J shed 1 base, with 8 bases lying between them. The CDR3 DNA is TGCGCCAGCAGCCAATCCGACAGCCAAGAGACCCAGTACTTC. Amino acids: CASSQSDSQETQYF.

The gene calls are TRBV6-5 and TRBJ1-3; a possible D gene is TRBD1 (5 bases). Trimming shortened V by 1 base and J by 0 bases, and 10 bases separated the two germline ends. The CDR3 contains 16 residues. Germline V lookup: CDR1 MNHEY, CDR2 SVGAGI. CDR3 sequence: CASSYYRGISGNTIYF. In DNA form, the CDR3 reads TGTGCCAGCAGTTACTATCGGGGCATCTCTGGAAACACCATATATTTT.

This clonotype was seen just once. The chain carries TRBV24-1 and TRBJ1-3; D gene uncertain. This CDR3 is built from 18 residues. Trimming took off 2 bases at V and 0 bases at J, with 16 bases between the two ends. Per germline, CDR1 KGHDR and CDR2 SFDVKD. CDR3 nucleotide sequence: TGTGCCACCAGTGATTCGGGCAGTTTTCTGGACTCTGGAAACACCATATATTTT. This codes for CATSDSGSFLDSGNTIYF.

This clonotype was picked up many times. The chain is built from TRBV24-1 and TRBJ2-5, with 10 nucleotides matching TRBD1. The trim removed 4 bases at V and 0 bases at J, leaving 4 bases unmatched. The CDR3 sequence is 16 residues long. The germline gives CDR1 KGHDR, CDR2 SFDVKD. This chain's CDR3 is CATSDLGQGDQETQYF. The CDR3 DNA follows: TGTGCCACCAGTGACTTAGGACAGGGGGACCAAGAGACCCAGTACTTC.

This clonotype was recorded a few times. V is TRBV5-1 and J is TRBJ2-7, with 8 bases fitting TRBD1. The germline V gene encodes CDR1 SGHRS and CDR2 YFSETQ. V lost 4 bases, J lost 6 bases, and 15 bases stayed unmatched. The CDR3 extends over 16 amino acids. The CDR3 bases are TGCGCCAGCAGCCCCATTGTTGGGCAGGGGGCCGGCGAGCAGTACTTC. Protein sequence: CASSPIVGQGAGEQYF. Based on the CDR3 plus reference TRBV5-1 and TRBJ2-7, the full variable domain is KAGVTQTPRYLIKTRGQQVTLSCSPISGHRSVSWYQQTPGQGLQFLFEYFSETQRNKGNFPGRFSGRQFSNSRSEMNVSTLELGDSALYLCASSPIVGQGAGEQYFGPGTRLTVT.

The chain links TRBV12-3 or TRBV12-4 to TRBJ1-6, with D unresolved. The V end lost 1 base, the J end lost 7 bases, and 11 bases lay between the germline ends. The CDR3 is 15 residues long. The CDR3 DNA reads TGTGCCAGCAGTTTAGTACTCGGAGAGAATTCACCCCTCCACTTT. Amino acid sequence: CASSLVLGENSPLHF.

This clonotype was detected only a few times. The chain combines TRBV4-1 with TRBJ2-2; 8 bases fit TRBD2. Trimming at V came to 2 bases and at J to 6 bases, leaving 5 bases not matched to a gene. This CDR3 has 15 amino acids. CDR1 and CDR2 from the germline V gene are MGHRA and YSYEKL. In nucleotides, the CDR3 is TGCGCCAGCAGCCAAAGGCGGGGGGCTCCCGGGGAGCTGTTTTTT. Translation gives CASSQRRGAPGELFF.

This rearrangement joins TRBV10-3 to TRBJ2-7, with a weak D call TRBD1 (6 bases). Germline assignment: CDR1 ENHRY and CDR2 SYGVKD. V was shortened by 0 bases and J by 2 bases, with 11 bases between the two germline ends. The CDR3 loop spans 15 amino acids. CDR3 sequence: CAISESGTPPYEQYF. CDR3 DNA sequence: TGTGCCATCAGTGAGTCCGGGACACCTCCCTACGAGCAGTACTTC.